This T cell receptor (beta chain) was observed in a study of T cell responses to AZD1222 COVID-19 vaccine. Turning to the study itself: Both about-4-week and about-12-week second-dose recipients were combined.

Turning to this clone: Antigen: not known.

In germline, CDR1 is SGHAT, CDR2 FQNNGV. The CDR3 contains 17 residues. With 4 bases clipped from V and 5 bases from J, the junction kept 12 bases outside the gene matches. Study results and limitations: Clonal diversity was possibly underestimated; the donors were predominantly white British and more often female.

The data were produced by immunoSEQ multiplex PCR, yet TCRdb's version contains in-frame clones alone and is incomplete. The sample shows 90,000 to 100,000 clones, about 85% of them seen only once. V is TRBV11-2 and J is TRBJ1-4, with 8 positions matching TRBD1. Sequenced material: peripheral blood, taken on day 0 of AZD1222 vaccination. The receptor's source is an adult in good health. CDR3 loop: CASSSLGRDRKNEKLFF. For the CDR3, the DNA is TGTGCCAGCAGCTCCCTGGGGCGGGACAGGAAAAATGAAAAACTGTTTTTT. The variable domain in full, with the rest retrieved from reference TRBV11-2 and TRBJ1-4, is EAGVAQSPRYKIIEKRQSVAFWCNPISGHATLYWYQQILGQGPKLLIQFQNNGVVDDSQLPKDRFSAERLKGVDSTLKIQPAKLEDSAVYLCASSSLGRDRKNEKLFFGSGTQLSVL.